Listed here are 8 T cell receptor beta chains from one sample, sequenced in a study of post-analysis software for immune sequencing data. Findings and caveats of the study: Compared with controls, patients had more of about 5 TRBV segments, including TRBV5-6, TRBV5-1 and TRBV20-1.

These receptors have no identified antigens. Included in the TCR beta cDNA libraries were unique molecular identifiers. TCRdb analysed the PCR reads with MiXCR anew, one entry per CDR3 protein. The table includes some 890,000 distinct CDR3 sequences, approximately 50% detected once. Source material: blood. The receptors come from a girl aged 5-17 years with multiple sclerosis.

V gene TRBV6-5 combines with J gene TRBJ2-4; 8 bases align to TRBD1. After removal of 5 bases from V and 1 base from J, the junction contained 7 bases not matched to a gene. The CDR3 has 16 amino acids. Germline V gene sequence: CDR1 MNHEY, CDR2 SVGAGI. CDR3 amino acids: CASSRSDRGAKNIQYF. CDR3 sequence (DNA): TGTGCCAGCAGTCGCTCAGACAGGGGCGCCAAAAACATTCAGTACTTC.

The table lists this clonotype with a few counts. V and J are TRBV6-5 and TRBJ2-5; a weak D match, TRBD2 (6 bases). The CDR3 has 13 residues. Germline CDR1 and CDR2: MNHEY and SVGAGI. The germline V and J ends were trimmed by 6 bases and 8 bases, with 16 bases remaining between them. CDR3 bases: TGTGCCAGCAGATCCGACGGAGGGAGAACCCAGTACTTC. This sequence encodes CASRSDGGRTQYF.

This clonotype was seen a few times. This chain connects TRBV6-1 to TRBJ2-1, with 9 bases aligning to TRBD2. The germline V gene has CDR1 MNHNS and CDR2 SASEGT. Unmatched junction bases numbered 11, after V lost 4 bases and J lost 4 bases. This CDR3 has 17 amino acids. The CDR3 sequence is CASSGRRTSVIYNEQFF. CDR3 sequence (DNA): TGTGCCAGCAGTGGACGCCGGACTAGCGTAATTTACAATGAGCAGTTCTTC.

This clonotype was observed once. The V call is TRBV15, the J call TRBJ2-1, with D uncertain. The V gene's germline CDR1 is LNHNV and CDR2 YYDKDF (reference sequence). V was pared by 6 bases and J by 3 bases, with 9 bases between. The CDR3 totals 13 residues. For the CDR3, the DNA is TGTGCCACCAGGTTCAACGTCTACAATGAGCAGTTCTTC. Translation gives CATRFNVYNEQFF.

The chain carries TRBV20-1 and TRBJ2-5; 7 bases are a match to TRBD1. The V and J ends lost 1 base and 1 base, in that order; junction bases with no gene match: 9. The germline CDR1 and CDR2 sequences are DFQATT and SNEGSKA (reference sequence). The CDR3 totals 16 residues. CDR3 sequence reads: CSARGGKTGTQETQYF. The CDR3 region has the DNA TGCAGTGCTAGAGGAGGCAAGACAGGGACCCAAGAGACCCAGTACTTC.

This clonotype was detected a few times. The chain combines TRBV12-3 or TRBV12-4 with TRBJ2-1; D not certain. Between the trimmed V and J ends, which lost 6 bases and 7 bases, there was a span of 10 bases. The CDR3 totals 12 residues. CDR3 sequence: CASSHPRNEQFF. The CDR3 nucleotides read TGTGCCAGCAGCCACCCGAGGAATGAGCAGTTCTTC.

This clonotype has more than one count but fewer than ten. The chain combines TRBV10-3 with TRBJ2-1, with D perhaps TRBD2 (5 bases). V was shortened by 3 bases and J by 0 bases, with 6 bases between the two germline ends. This CDR3 comprises 14 residues. Germline V lookup: CDR1 ENHRY, CDR2 SYGVKD. For the CDR3, the DNA is TGTGCCATCAGTGACCGGGGCTCCTACAATGAGCAGTTCTTC. It codes for CAISDRGSYNEQFF.

This clonotype turned up a few times. This sequence joins TRBV6-2 or TRBV6-3 and TRBJ2-7, with D perhaps given as TRBD1 or TRBD2 (6 bases each). The V and J ends lost 6 bases and 1 base respectively, with 16 bases between them. This CDR3 spans 15 amino acids. CDR1 is MNHEY and CDR2 is SVGEGT in the germline V gene. The CDR3 region has the DNA TGTGCCAGCAGCTCGGGGGCCCCCATATCCTACGAGCAGTACTTC. Its protein product is CASSSGAPISYEQYF.